One sample yielded the 28 T cell receptor beta chains listed below, sequenced in a study of blood T cell repertoires in COVID-19. Assay used: immunoSEQ multiplex PCR; TCRdb lists only in-frame clones, some missing. The sample comprises hundreds of thousands of clones, over 80% of which are singletons, and around 30% rests with the top ten. Sequenced input: peripheral blood. The receptors shown here come from a man aged 40-49 years with acute or convalescent COVID-19.

The CDR3 is CASSLGDSRGEKLFF. As DNA, the CDR3 is TGCGCCAGCAGCTTGGGGGACAGCCGAGGGGAAAAACTGTTTTTT. The rearrangement joins TRBV5-1 to TRBJ1-4; 7 nucleotides align to TRBD1. V was clipped by 0 bases and J by 8 bases; unmatched bases: 7. Germline CDR1 and CDR2: SGHRS and YFSETQ. This CDR3 has 15 amino acids.

This rearrangement joins TRBV6-5 to TRBJ2-7; 12 bases are shared with TRBD2. With 9 bases clipped from V and 4 bases from J, the junction kept 7 bases outside the gene matches. This CDR3 is built from 14 residues. Germline V CDR1 and CDR2: MNHEY, SVGAGI. This CDR3 reads CASQRTSGIYEQYF. DNA for the CDR3: TGTGCCAGTCAAAGGACTAGCGGGATTTACGAGCAGTACTTC.

The V gene is TRBV7-2, the J gene TRBJ2-2; 14 bases match TRBD2. The germline V gene encodes CDR1 SGHTA and CDR2 FQGNSA. V trimming: 2 bases; J trimming: 5 bases; junction bases outside the gene matches: 7. The CDR3 sequence is 18 residues long. This CDR3 is CASSLKGTSGRGTGELFF. CDR3 in DNA: TGTGCCAGCAGCTTAAAGGGGACTAGCGGGAGAGGGACCGGGGAGCTGTTTTTT.

This chain connects TRBV5-1 to TRBJ2-7; the D gene is possibly TRBD1 (5 bases). The CDR3 runs to 15 residues. Between the trimmed V and J ends, which lost 1 base and 3 bases, there was a span of 14 bases. The germline gives CDR1 SGHRS, CDR2 YFSETQ. The CDR3 here is CASSLTGQGVYEQYF. The CDR3 nucleotides read TGCGCCAGCAGCTTGACTGGTCAGGGCGTCTACGAGCAGTACTTC.

The chain uses TRBV6-5 and TRBJ2-1, with 7 bases fitting TRBD2. The CDR3 length is 14 residues. The germline gives CDR1 MNHEY, CDR2 SVGAGI. The trim removed 2 bases at V and 6 bases at J, leaving 4 bases unmatched. This chain's CDR3 is CASSYGTTFNEQFF. DNA for the CDR3: TGTGCCAGCAGTTACGGGACTACCTTCAATGAGCAGTTCTTC.

The chain couples TRBV27 to TRBJ2-2; 8 nucleotides line up with TRBD2. V trimming: 6 bases; J trimming: 6 bases; junction bases outside the gene matches: 24. Germline V gene sequence: CDR1 MNHEY, CDR2 SMNVEV (reference sequence). This CDR3 has 20 residues. CDR3 nucleotides: TGTGCCAGCAGCCTAAAGGGATGGACTAGCACGGAGGGTCTATCCGGGGAGCTGTTTTTT. This codes for CASSLKGWTSTEGLSGELFF.

The CDR3 spells CASSQWGGRSYNEQFF. CDR3 DNA: TGTGCCAGCAGCCAATGGGGCGGGAGGTCGTACAATGAGCAGTTCTTC. J is TRBJ2-1 and V is TRBV3-1 (or the pseudogene TRBV3-2), with 8 bases lining up with TRBD2. The germline V gene has CDR1 LGHDT and CDR2 YNNKEL (reference sequence). The CDR3 is made up of 16 amino acids. The V segment lost 2 bases and the J segment 4 bases; nucleotides outside the gene matches: 7.

CDR3 bases: TGTGCCAGCAGCCAAGTTCGCGGCAGGGGAGAGACCCAGTACTTC. Protein sequence: CASSQVRGRGETQYF. The chain is built from TRBV14 and TRBJ2-5; TRBD1 is a possible D gene (6 bases). The CDR3 covers 15 residues. With 1 base removed from V and 4 bases from J, the gap between germline ends came to 13 bases. The V gene's germline CDR1 is SGHDN and CDR2 FVKESK.

This clone was seen just once. This chain joins TRBV5-1 and TRBJ1-2; tentative D call: TRBD1 (5 bases). The CDR3 totals 16 residues. Germline lookup yields CDR1 SGHRS and CDR2 YFSETQ. The V gene lost 0 bases and the J gene lost 0 bases, with 12 bases spanning the gap. CDR3 region: CASSLVGGRANYGYTF. DNA of the CDR3: TGCGCCAGCAGCTTGGTCGGGGGAAGGGCTAACTATGGCTACACCTTC.

The chain is built from TRBV5-1 and TRBJ2-3; TRBD1 is a possible D gene (5 bases). Trimming took off 1 base at V and 0 bases at J, with 15 bases between the two ends. This CDR3 has 17 residues. From germline, CDR1 is SGHRS and CDR2 YFSETQ. In nucleotides, the CDR3 is TGCGCCAGCAGCTTGCAGGGAATCGGTCTTAGCACAGATACGCAGTATTTT. Translating gives CASSLQGIGLSTDTQYF.

The chain has TRBV7-8 and TRBJ1-6; D remains unclear. Germline values: CDR1 SGHVS, CDR2 FQNEAQ. V lost 5 bases, J lost 6 bases, and 11 bases lay in between. This CDR3 spans 14 amino acids. CDR3 sequence reads: CASSPRGSNSPLHF. The DNA for the CDR3 is TGTGCCAGCAGCCCCCGGGGTTCTAATTCACCCCTCCACTTT.

This clone was counted between two and nine times. The V call is TRBV19, the J call TRBJ1-5; the D is unclear. Trimming stripped 3 bases from V and 2 bases from J, with 11 bases between. In germline, CDR1 is LNHDA, CDR2 SQIVND (reference sequence). This CDR3 is built from 15 residues. CDR3 bases: TGTGCCAGTAGTATGAGAGGGAGTGGCAATCAGCCCCAGCATTTT. Protein sequence: CASSMRGSGNQPQHF.

The genes are TRBV7-3 and TRBJ2-1; TRBD2 aligns across 10 bases. The CDR3 is made up of 14 amino acids. Unmatched junction bases numbered 5, after V lost 5 bases and J lost 7 bases. The germline gives CDR1 SGHTA, CDR2 FQGTGA. The DNA for the CDR3 is TGTGCCAGCAGCCCAGCGGGAGGGGGTAATGAGCAGTTCTTC. Translating it yields CASSPAGGGNEQFF.

The J gene is TRBJ2-1, the V gene TRBV7-2; possibly TRBD2 for D (5 bases). V shed 1 base and J shed 12 bases, with 7 bases lying between them. The V gene's germline CDR1 is SGHTA and CDR2 FQGNSA. The CDR3 length is 11 residues. CDR3 region: CASSLDGGQFF. The CDR3 DNA reads as TGTGCCAGCAGCTTAGACGGAGGGCAGTTCTTC.

For the CDR3, the DNA is TGTGCCAGCATCAGACAGGGTGGTGAGACCCAGTACTTC. Amino acids: CASIRQGGETQYF. The chain carries TRBV6-5 and TRBJ2-5; 7 positions agree with TRBD1. Trimming at V came to 7 bases and at J to 5 bases, leaving 7 bases not matched to a gene. Germline V lookup: CDR1 MNHEY, CDR2 SVGAGI. The CDR3 totals 13 residues.

The chain is built from TRBV6-5 and TRBJ2-5, with D possibly being TRBD1 (5 bases). Trimming cost V 6 bases and J 2 bases, with 13 bases left between them. Germline V gene lookup returns CDR1 MNHEY and CDR2 SVGAGI. The CDR3 covers 14 residues. As DNA, the CDR3 is TGTGCCAGCAGCCACAAAGGGGTTCAAGAGACCCAGTACTTC. It yields the protein CASSHKGVQETQYF.

Of note for this clone: The sample contains more than one DNA sequence encoding this CDR3. This chain uses TRBV12-3 or TRBV12-4 with TRBJ1-1; no clear D. The CDR3 contains 13 residues. The V end lost 0 bases, the J end lost 3 bases, and 5 bases lay between the germline ends. DNA for the CDR3: TGTGCCAGCAGTTTAGCGGGAGACACTGAAGCTTTCTTT. It is translated as CASSLAGDTEAFF.

The sample holds a few counts of this clone. V usage is TRBV19 and J usage is TRBJ1-5; unclear D gene. The CDR3 has 13 residues. The germline gives CDR1 LNHDA, CDR2 SQIVND (reference sequence). V was shortened by 0 bases and J by 9 bases, with 9 bases between the two germline ends. CDR3 amino acids: CASSIDRSVPQHF. CDR3 coding DNA: TGTGCCAGTAGTATAGACAGGTCTGTGCCCCAGCATTTT.

J is TRBJ2-3 and V is TRBV2; TRBD1 matches at 10 bases. V dropped 10 bases and J dropped 4; count of bases not matched to a gene: 5. Germline V CDR1 and CDR2: SNHLY, FYNNEI. This CDR3 has 13 amino acids. In nucleotides, the CDR3 is TGTGCCACCCCCGGGACAGGGGCAGATACGCAGTATTTT. Protein: CATPGTGADTQYF.

The rearrangement joins TRBV6-6 to TRBJ2-7; possibly TRBD2 for D (7 bases). Trimming removed 5 bases from V and 7 bases from J, with 18 bases in between. This CDR3 contains 14 residues. CDR1 and CDR2 (germline): MNHNY, SVGAGI (reference sequence). The chain's CDR3 is CASSPQRGAPEQYF. CDR3 in DNA: TGTGCCAGCAGTCCACAACGGGGGGCTCCGGAGCAGTACTTC.

The chain has TRBV5-1 and TRBJ1-5; D ambiguous. Germline V CDR1 and CDR2: SGHRS, YFSETQ. The CDR3 has 14 amino acids. Trimming stripped 0 bases from V and 5 bases from J, with 9 bases between. The CDR3 DNA reads as TGCGCCAGCAGCTTGGGATGGCCCGATCAGCCCCAGCATTTT. Its protein product is CASSLGWPDQPQHF.

The chain employs TRBV19 and TRBJ2-1; TRBD2 matches 9 bases. This CDR3 region has 15 residues. Germline V gene lookup returns CDR1 LNHDA and CDR2 SQIVND (reference sequence). V shed 3 bases and J 10 bases; nucleotides not matched to a gene: 10. CDR3 loop: CASSIRVLAGNEQFF. As DNA, the CDR3 is TGTGCCAGTAGTATCCGGGTCCTAGCGGGAAACGAGCAGTTCTTC. Looking up the rest from reference TRBV19 and TRBJ2-1 gives the full variable domain: DGGITQSPKYLFRKEGQNVTLSCEQNLNHDAMYWYRQDPGQGLRLIYYSQIVNDFQKGDIAEGYSVSREKKESFPLTVTSAQKNPTAFYLCASSIRVLAGNEQFFGPGTRLTVL.

The chain has TRBV28 and TRBJ2-7, with TRBD2 matching over 10 bases. Germline V gene data show CDR1 as MDHEN and CDR2 as SYDVKM. The ends lost 5 bases at V and 3 bases at J; junction bases unmatched: 13. The CDR3 runs to 17 residues. CDR3 in amino acids: CASSPPPASGSSYEQYF. The CDR3 DNA reads TGTGCCAGCAGTCCCCCCCCCGCTAGCGGGAGCAGCTACGAGCAGTACTTC.

The chain couples TRBV18 to TRBJ1-4; D is undetermined. The V end lost 5 bases, the J end lost 8 bases, and 12 bases lay between the germline ends. Germline V gene lookup returns CDR1 KGHSH and CDR2 LQKENI. This CDR3 has 13 amino acids. DNA for the CDR3: TGTGCCAGCTCAGACACGAAACGCGAAAAACTGTTTTTT. This encodes CASSDTKREKLFF.

The V and J genes are TRBV24-1 and TRBJ2-1, with TRBD2 matching over 7 bases. The CDR3 totals 12 residues. The junction had 3 bases not matched to a gene; V was cut back by 0 bases and J by 14 bases. Germline values: CDR1 KGHDR, CDR2 SFDVKD. For the CDR3, the DNA is TGTGCCACCAGTGATTTGGGACTAGTTAAGTTCTTC. Protein sequence: CATSDLGLVKFF.

This clone has a single count. The chain couples TRBV4-1 to TRBJ1-1; D gene uncertain. This CDR3 spans 15 amino acids. The V gene's germline CDR1 is MGHRA and CDR2 YSYEKL. The germline V and J ends were trimmed by 1 base and 0 bases, with 9 bases remaining between them. As DNA, the CDR3 is TGCGCCAGCAGCCAAGGAGCCAGGCTGAACACTGAAGCTTTCTTT. The encoded protein is CASSQGARLNTEAFF.

The chain employs TRBV2 and TRBJ2-7; 7 bases align to TRBD2. The CDR3 spans 13 residues. With V trimmed by 7 bases and J by 6 bases, 9 bases remained unmatched. Germline-derived CDR1 and CDR2 are SNHLY and FYNNEI. The CDR3 spells CASIVGGRAEQYF. CDR3 nucleotide sequence: TGTGCCAGCATTGTCGGCGGGAGAGCCGAGCAGTACTTC.

A few counts support this clone. This chain links TRBV7-9 with TRBJ1-5; 8 bases line up with TRBD1. The CDR3 consists of 15 residues. From germline, CDR1 is SEHNR and CDR2 FQNEAQ (reference sequence). V was pared by 5 bases and J by 7 bases, with 10 bases of the junction left unmatched. The CDR3 DNA reads TGTGCCAGCAGCCCAGCCTCAGGGGGCGGGCAGCCCCAGCATTTT. Translating it yields CASSPASGGGQPQHF.